Sequencing of this T cell receptor beta chain was carried out in a study of brain T cells in children with intractable seizures (dated by TCRdb to the early 2020s). In the study overall: Resected brain tissue from 53 pediatric epilepsy surgery cases was initially screened for immune gene transcripts with a NanoString immunology panel. Of the roughly twelve selected surgery cases, pre-surgery blood was also sequenced for eight, so four had brain tissue only. Beyond this particular receptor, the publication reports: Because sequencing depth was different between pre-surgery and post-surgery blood, clones absent from the pre-surgery sample may reflect undersampling. Viral specificity was inferred only from CDR3 sequence similarity, and patients' HCMV serostatus was unknown. The top 50 brain clonotypes contained both public and private clones, and in each case the most abundant public CDR3 closely resembled known HCMV, EBV or influenza A epitope-specific CDR3s.

The sample's time point, from its label and the paper: resected brain tissue, or blood drawn just prior to surgery. The surgery cases with the highest brain T cell transcript signatures were chosen for TCR beta chain sequencing of brain tissue, and also of blood when blood was available. Prior to surgery, the patients had been treated with at least one anti-epileptic drug. The TCR-sequenced patients were children whose drug-resistant epilepsy was caused by tuberous sclerosis complex, focal cortical dysplasia, Rasmussen encephalitis or hemimegalencephaly. Brain samples consisted of frozen blocks of fresh involved resected tissue obtained at epilepsy surgery. The Monarch genomic DNA purification kit was used to extract bulk genomic DNA from unsorted brain tissue and from whole blood. As a fraction of the sample, this clone is medium-sized (0.01 to 0.1%). Its antigen has not been determined. Qualities for individual bases were not recorded, and no much larger clone is one base off.

The CDR3 runs 15 amino acids, cysteine and phenylalanine included. The entry retains the CDR3 DNA only, 45 bases that are in frame from base 1. Based on the germline V gene, the CDR1 and CDR2 sequences are SNHLY and FYNNEI. V loses 4 bases, J loses 0 bases, and the germline ends lie 11 bases apart. TCR beta chain sequences were generated from genomic DNA using the immunoSEQ assay. As for the original processing: Any CDR3 sequence that did not begin with the conserved framework cysteine at position 104 was removed by hand. To get clonality, the normalized Shannon's Diversity Index was subtracted from one, giving values from 0 (maximal diversity) to 1 (oligoclonal). Chi-squared comparison-of-proportions tests were used to check whether the frequency of the same CDR3 differed between samples, for example brain versus blood. Public clonotypes were identified by searching immuneACCESS, and similarity to known antiviral clonotypes was assessed with the VDJdb browser. Here the immuneACCESS table is served through TCRdb, limited to in-frame sequences with V and J called. Missing clones are a known gap in these copies; in checked studies unresolved V genes cover under half, and the rest lacks a known reason. D and trimming were read from the DNA, whereas the V and J calls and clone size are those reported in that table. In this sample the table shows some 10,000 clones, roughly 71% of which occur a single time. The top ten clones comprise 18% of the sample.

The receptor comes from a girl aged 2-10 years with tuberous sclerosis and intractable seizures. Sequenced material: resected brain tissue, taken at surgery. Recombination linked TRBV2 to TRBJ2-3; TRBD1 could be the D gene, as 6 bases match. The CDR3 region has the sequence CASSAQGTSTDTQYF. Read as DNA, the sequence is TGTGCCAGCAGTGCGCAGGGGACGAGCACAGATACGCAGTATTTT. Joined to the reference TRBV2 and TRBJ2-3 proteins, this CDR3 gives the full variable domain: EPEVTQTPSHQVTQMGQEVILRCVPISNHLYFYWYRQILGQKVEFLVSFYNNEISEKSEIFDDQFSVERPDGSNFTLKIRSTKLEDSAMYFCASSAQGTSTDTQYFGPGTRLTVL.